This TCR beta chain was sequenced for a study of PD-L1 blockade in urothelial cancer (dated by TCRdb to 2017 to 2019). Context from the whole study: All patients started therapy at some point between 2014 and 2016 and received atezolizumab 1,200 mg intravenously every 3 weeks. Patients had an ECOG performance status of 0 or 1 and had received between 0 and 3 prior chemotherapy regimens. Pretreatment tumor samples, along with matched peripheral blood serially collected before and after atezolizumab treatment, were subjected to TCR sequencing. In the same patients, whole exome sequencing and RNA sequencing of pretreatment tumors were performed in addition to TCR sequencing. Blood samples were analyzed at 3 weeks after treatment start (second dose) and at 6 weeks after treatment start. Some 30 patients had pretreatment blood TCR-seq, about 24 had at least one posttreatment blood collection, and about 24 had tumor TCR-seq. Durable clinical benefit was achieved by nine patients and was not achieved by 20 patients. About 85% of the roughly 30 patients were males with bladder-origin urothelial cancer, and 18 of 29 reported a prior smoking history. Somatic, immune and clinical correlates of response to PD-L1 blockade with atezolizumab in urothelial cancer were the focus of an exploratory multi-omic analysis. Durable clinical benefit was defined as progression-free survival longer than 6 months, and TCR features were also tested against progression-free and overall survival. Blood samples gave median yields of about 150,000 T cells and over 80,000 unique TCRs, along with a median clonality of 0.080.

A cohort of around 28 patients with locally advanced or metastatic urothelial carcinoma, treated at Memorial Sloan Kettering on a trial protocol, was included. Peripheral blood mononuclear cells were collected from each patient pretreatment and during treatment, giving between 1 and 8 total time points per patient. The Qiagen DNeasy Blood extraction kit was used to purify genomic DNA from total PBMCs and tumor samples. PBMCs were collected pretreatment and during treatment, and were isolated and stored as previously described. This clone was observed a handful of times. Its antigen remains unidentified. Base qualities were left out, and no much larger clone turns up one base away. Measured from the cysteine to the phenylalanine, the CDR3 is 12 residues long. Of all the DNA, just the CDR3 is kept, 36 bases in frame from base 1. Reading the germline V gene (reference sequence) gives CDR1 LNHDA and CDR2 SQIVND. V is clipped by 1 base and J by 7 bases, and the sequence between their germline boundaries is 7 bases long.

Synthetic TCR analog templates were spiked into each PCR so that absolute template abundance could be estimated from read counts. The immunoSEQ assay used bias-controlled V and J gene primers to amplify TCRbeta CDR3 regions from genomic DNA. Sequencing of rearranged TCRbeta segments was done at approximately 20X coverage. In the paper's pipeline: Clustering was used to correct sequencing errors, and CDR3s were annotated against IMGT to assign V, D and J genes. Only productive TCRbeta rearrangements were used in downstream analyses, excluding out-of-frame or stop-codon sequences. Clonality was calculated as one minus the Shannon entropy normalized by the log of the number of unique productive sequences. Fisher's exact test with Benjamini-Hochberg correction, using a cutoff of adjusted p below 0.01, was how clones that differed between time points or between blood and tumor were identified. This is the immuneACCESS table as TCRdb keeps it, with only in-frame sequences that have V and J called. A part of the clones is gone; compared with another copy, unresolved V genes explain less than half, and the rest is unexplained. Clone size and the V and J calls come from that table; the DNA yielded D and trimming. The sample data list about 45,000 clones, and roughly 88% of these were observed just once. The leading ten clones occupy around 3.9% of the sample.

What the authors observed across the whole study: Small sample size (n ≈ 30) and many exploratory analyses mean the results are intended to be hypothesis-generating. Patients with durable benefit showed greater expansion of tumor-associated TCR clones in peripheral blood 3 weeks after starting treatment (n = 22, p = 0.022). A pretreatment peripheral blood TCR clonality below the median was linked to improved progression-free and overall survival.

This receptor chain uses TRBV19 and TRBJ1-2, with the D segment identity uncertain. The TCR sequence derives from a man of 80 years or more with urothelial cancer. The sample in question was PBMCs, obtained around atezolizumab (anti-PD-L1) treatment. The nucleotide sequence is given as TGTGCCAGTAGTATAGCGGAGGTTGGCTACACCTTC. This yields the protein CASSIAEVGYTF. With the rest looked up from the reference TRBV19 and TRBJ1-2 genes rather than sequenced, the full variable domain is DGGITQSPKYLFRKEGQNVTLSCEQNLNHDAMYWYRQDPGQGLRLIYYSQIVNDFQKGDIAEGYSVSREKKESFPLTVTSAQKNPTAFYLCASSIAEVGYTFGSGTRLTVV.